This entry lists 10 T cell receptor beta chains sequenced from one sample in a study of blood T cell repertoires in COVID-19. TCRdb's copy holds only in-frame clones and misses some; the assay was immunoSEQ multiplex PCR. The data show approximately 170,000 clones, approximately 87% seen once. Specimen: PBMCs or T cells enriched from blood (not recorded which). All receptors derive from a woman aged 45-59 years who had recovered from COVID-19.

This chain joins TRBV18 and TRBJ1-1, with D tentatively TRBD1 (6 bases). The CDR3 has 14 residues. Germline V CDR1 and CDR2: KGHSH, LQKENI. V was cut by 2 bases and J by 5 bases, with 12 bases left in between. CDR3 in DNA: TGTGCCAGCTCACCAGCGGGGGCGCTGACTGAAGCTTTCTTT. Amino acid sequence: CASSPAGALTEAFF.

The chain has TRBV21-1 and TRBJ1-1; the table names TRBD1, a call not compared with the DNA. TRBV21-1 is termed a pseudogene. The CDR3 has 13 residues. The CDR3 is CASERRGNTEAFF. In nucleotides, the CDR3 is TGTGCCAGCGAACGCAGGGGAAACACTGAAGCTTTCTTT.

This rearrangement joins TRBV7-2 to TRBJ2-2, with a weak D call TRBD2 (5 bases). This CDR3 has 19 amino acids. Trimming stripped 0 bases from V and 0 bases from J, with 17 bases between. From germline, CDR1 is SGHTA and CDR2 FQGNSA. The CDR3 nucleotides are TGTGCCAGCAGCTTAGCCCCAAAAGGTCCGGAGGCGAACACCGGGGAGCTGTTTTTT. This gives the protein CASSLAPKGPEANTGELFF.

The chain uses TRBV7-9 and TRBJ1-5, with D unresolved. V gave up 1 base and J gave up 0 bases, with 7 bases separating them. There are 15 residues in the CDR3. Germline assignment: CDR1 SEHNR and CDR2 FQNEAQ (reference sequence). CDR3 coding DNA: TGTGCCAGCAGCTTAGGACAAAATAGCAATCAGCCCCAGCATTTT. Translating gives CASSLGQNSNQPQHF.

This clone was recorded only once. CDR3 in DNA: TGCAGTGCTGCAAGGGGTTACGAGCAGTACGTC. Translating gives CSAARGYEQYV. This chain uses TRBV20-1 with TRBJ2-7, with a weak D call TRBD1 (5 bases). The CDR3 length is 11 residues. The germline V gene encodes CDR1 DFQATT and CDR2 SNEGSKA (reference sequence). Trimming left V 5 bases short and J 4 bases short, with 9 bases between.

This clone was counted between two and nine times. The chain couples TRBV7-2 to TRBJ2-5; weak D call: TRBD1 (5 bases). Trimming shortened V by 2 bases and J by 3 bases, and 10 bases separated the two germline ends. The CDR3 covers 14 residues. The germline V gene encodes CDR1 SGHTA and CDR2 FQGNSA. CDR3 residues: CASSLWGSKETQYF. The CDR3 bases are TGTGCCAGCAGCTTATGGGGCAGCAAAGAGACCCAGTACTTC.

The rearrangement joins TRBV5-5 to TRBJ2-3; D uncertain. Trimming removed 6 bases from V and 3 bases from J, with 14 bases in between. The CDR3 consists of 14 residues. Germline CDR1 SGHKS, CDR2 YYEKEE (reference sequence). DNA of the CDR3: TGTGCCAGCACTCTACAGCCGCTGACAGATACGCAGTATTTT. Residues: CASTLQPLTDTQYF.

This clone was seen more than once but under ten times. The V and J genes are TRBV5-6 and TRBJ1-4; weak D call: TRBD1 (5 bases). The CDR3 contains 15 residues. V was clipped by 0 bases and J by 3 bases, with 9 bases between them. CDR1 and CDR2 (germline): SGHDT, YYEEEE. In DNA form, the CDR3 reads TGTGCCAGCAGCTTGGCAGGGTTCCCTAATGAAAAACTGTTTTTT. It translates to CASSLAGFPNEKLFF.

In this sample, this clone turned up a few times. CDR3 in DNA: TGTGCCAGCAGCCCAGGACGGGGGAGAGAAGAGACCCAGTACTTC. As protein: CASSPGRGREETQYF. The V and J genes are TRBV5-6 and TRBJ2-5, with D possibly being TRBD2 (6 bases). Deletions cut 4 bases from V and 3 bases from J, with 16 bases between. Germline assignment: CDR1 SGHDT and CDR2 YYEEEE. This CDR3 region has 15 residues.

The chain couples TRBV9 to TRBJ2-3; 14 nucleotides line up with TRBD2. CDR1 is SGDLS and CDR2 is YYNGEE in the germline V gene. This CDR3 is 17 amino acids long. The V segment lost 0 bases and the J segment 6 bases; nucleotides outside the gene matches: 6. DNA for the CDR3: TGTGCCAGCAGCGTAGACGGGGGACTAGCGGGGGCGGATACGCAGTATTTT. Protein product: CASSVDGGLAGADTQYF. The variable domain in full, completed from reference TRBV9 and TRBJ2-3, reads DSGVTQTPKHLITATGQRVTLRCSPRSGDLSVYWYQQSLDQGLQFLIQYYNGEERAKGNILERFSAQQFPDLHSELNLSSLELGDSALYFCASSVDGGLAGADTQYFGPGTRLTVL.